A selection of T cell receptor beta chains follows, all from one sample in a study of blood T cell repertoires in COVID-19. The assay was immunoSEQ multiplex PCR, and TCRdb's table has in-frame clones only and misses some. This sample has more than 65,000 clones, with approximately 90% found just once. Input material: peripheral blood. These receptors were collected from a woman older than 75 with active or convalescent COVID-19. Each CDR3 is given with its conserved first and last residue. Fields, in order: V gene, clone size, D gene, J gene, CDR3 DNA, CDR3 protein. A D gene is named only where the DNA matches it firmly. Part of the rows lack a size; the others show once, few, many or a class for expanded clones.

V gene: TRBV28; clone size: .; D gene: .; J gene: TRBJ1-6; CDR3 DNA: TGTGCCAGCAGTTTGAGTTCACCCCTCCACTTT; CDR3 protein: CASSLSSPLHF
V gene: TRBV3-1/TRBV3-2; clone size: .; D gene: TRBD1; J gene: TRBJ1-1; CDR3 DNA: TGTGCCAGCAGCCTCCACAGGGGGGGGACTGAAGCTTTCTTT; CDR3 protein: CASSLHRGGTEAFF
V gene: TRBV5-5; clone size: .; D gene: TRBD2; J gene: TRBJ2-3; CDR3 DNA: TGTGCCAGCAGCTTGGGGGTAGCGGGAGTTGCAGATACGCAGTATTTT; CDR3 protein: CASSLGVAGVADTQYF
V gene: TRBV24-1; clone size: .; D gene: TRBD1; J gene: TRBJ1-2; CDR3 DNA: TGTGCCACCAGTGATCCTCAGGGGGCCCTGGGATATGGCTACACCTTC; CDR3 protein: CATSDPQGALGYGYTF
V gene: TRBV28; clone size: .; D gene: .; J gene: TRBJ2-4; CDR3 DNA: TGTGCCAGCAGTTTACCGGGCGGGATTCTTAACATTCAGTACTTC; CDR3 protein: CASSLPGGILNIQYF
V gene: TRBV19; clone size: .; D gene: TRBD1; J gene: TRBJ2-7; CDR3 DNA: TGTGCCAGTAGTCCCCTGACAGGGCAACACGAGCAGTACTTC; CDR3 protein: CASSPLTGQHEQYF
V gene: TRBV6-5; clone size: .; D gene: TRBD1; J gene: TRBJ2-1; CDR3 DNA: TGTGCCAGCAGAACAGGGGATGGATACTACAATGAGCAGTTCTTC; CDR3 protein: CASRTGDGYYNEQFF
V gene: TRBV5-1; clone size: .; D gene: TRBD1; J gene: TRBJ1-1; CDR3 DNA: TGCGCCAGCAGCTTGGCGGAGGGGGCATCAACTGAAGCTTTCTTT; CDR3 protein: CASSLAEGASTEAFF
V gene: TRBV7-2; clone size: .; D gene: .; J gene: TRBJ1-1; CDR3 DNA: TGTGCCAGCACCCTTCCAGGGGTTTCCACTGAAGCTTTCTTT; CDR3 protein: CASTLPGVSTEAFF
V gene: TRBV27; clone size: .; D gene: TRBD1; J gene: TRBJ2-1; CDR3 DNA: TGTGCCAGCAGTCTAACCCTAGGGACAGGGGGCAATGAGCAGTTCTTC; CDR3 protein: CASSLTLGTGGNEQFF
V gene: TRBV6-6; clone size: .; D gene: TRBD2; J gene: TRBJ2-1; CDR3 DNA: TGTGCCAGCAGCCGAAGGTCCCGAGCGGGAGGTTCCAGGAATGAGCAGTTCTTC; CDR3 protein: CASSRRSRAGGSRNEQFF
V gene: TRBV2; clone size: once; D gene: .; J gene: TRBJ2-1; CDR3 DNA: TGTGCCAGCAGTTTCCCGGGAAGGGGGTTCGATGAGCAGTTCTTC; CDR3 protein: CASSFPGRGFDEQFF
V gene: TRBV3-1/TRBV3-2; clone size: .; D gene: TRBD1; J gene: TRBJ1-2; CDR3 DNA: TGTGCCAGCAGCCAAGAGAGGAGGACAGGGCTCTATGGCTACACCTTC; CDR3 protein: CASSQERRTGLYGYTF
V gene: TRBV29-1; clone size: .; D gene: TRBD1; J gene: TRBJ1-2; CDR3 DNA: TGCAGCGCGGGACAGGGGGCCTATGGCTACACCTTC; CDR3 protein: CSAGQGAYGYTF
V gene: TRBV6-2/TRBV6-3; clone size: .; D gene: TRBD1; J gene: TRBJ2-7; CDR3 DNA: TGTGCCAGCAGTTGGGGGGGACAGGGAGCTTACGAGCAGTACTTC; CDR3 protein: CASSWGGQGAYEQYF
V gene: TRBV5-1; clone size: .; D gene: TRBD1; J gene: TRBJ1-2; CDR3 DNA: TGCGCCAGCAGCGCAGGACAGGGCCCAACTGGCTACACCTTC; CDR3 protein: CASSAGQGPTGYTF
V gene: TRBV5-4; clone size: .; D gene: .; J gene: TRBJ1-6; CDR3 DNA: TGTGCCAGCAGCTTAAACCGCGGAGGCGAAAATTCACCCCTCCACTTT; CDR3 protein: CASSLNRGGENSPLHF
V gene: TRBV18; clone size: .; D gene: .; J gene: TRBJ2-7; CDR3 DNA: TGTGCCAGCTCACCGTCACAGGAAAGTTCCTACGAGCAGTACTTC; CDR3 protein: CASSPSQESSYEQYF
V gene: TRBV7-9; clone size: .; D gene: TRBD2; J gene: TRBJ2-7; CDR3 DNA: TGTGCCAGCACCCAACTTAGCGGGAGAGAATACGAGCAGTACTTC; CDR3 protein: CASTQLSGREYEQYF
V gene: TRBV2; clone size: .; D gene: .; J gene: TRBJ1-2; CDR3 DNA: TGTGCCAGCAAACGGGGTGGCCTGCAAGTCTATGGCTACACCTTC; CDR3 protein: CASKRGGLQVYGYTF
V gene: TRBV7-6; clone size: .; D gene: TRBD1; J gene: TRBJ2-2; CDR3 DNA: TGTGCCAGCAGCCGTGGGACAGGGGGCATCGGGGAGCTGTTTTTT; CDR3 protein: CASSRGTGGIGELFF
V gene: TRBV5-1; clone size: .; D gene: TRBD2; J gene: TRBJ2-7; CDR3 DNA: TGCGCCAGCAGCGCGGGACTAGCGGGGGTCGGCTACGAGCAGTACTTC; CDR3 protein: CASSAGLAGVGYEQYF
V gene: TRBV7-2; clone size: .; D gene: TRBD1; J gene: TRBJ2-7; CDR3 DNA: TGTGCCAGCAGCTTGGACAGGGGGGTCTCCTACGAGCAGTACTTC; CDR3 protein: CASSLDRGVSYEQYF
V gene: TRBV7-9; clone size: once; D gene: .; J gene: TRBJ2-7; CDR3 DNA: TGTGCCAGCAGCTTCTCGGGGGGCCGGGGCGAGCAGTACTTC; CDR3 protein: CASSFSGGRGEQYF
V gene: TRBV28; clone size: .; D gene: TRBD2; J gene: TRBJ2-3; CDR3 DNA: TGTGCCAGCAGTTCCGGGACTAGCGGGAGGGACCCCTTCACAGATACGCAGTATTTT; CDR3 protein: CASSSGTSGRDPFTDTQYF
V gene: TRBV9; clone size: .; D gene: TRBD2; J gene: TRBJ2-5; CDR3 DNA: TGTGCCAGCAGCCTCGGTCTCGGAGCGGGGGGTGAGACCCAGTACTTC; CDR3 protein: CASSLGLGAGGETQYF
V gene: TRBV5-4; clone size: .; D gene: TRBD1; J gene: TRBJ1-3; CDR3 DNA: TGTGCCAGCAGCCGGCAGGGGGTGACGGGCCGAAACACCATATATTTT; CDR3 protein: CASSRQGVTGRNTIYF
V gene: TRBV6-2/TRBV6-3; clone size: few; D gene: .; J gene: TRBJ1-5; CDR3 DNA: TGTGCCAGCCGCCCGGGGGGATTTAATCAGCCCCAGCATTTT; CDR3 protein: CASRPGGFNQPQHF
V gene: TRBV9; clone size: .; D gene: .; J gene: TRBJ1-4; CDR3 DNA: TGTGCCAGCAGCGTAACCCCTGATGTGAGAACTAATGAAAAACTGTTTTTT; CDR3 protein: CASSVTPDVRTNEKLFF
V gene: TRBV11-2; clone size: .; D gene: TRBD2; J gene: TRBJ2-1; CDR3 DNA: TGTGCCAGCAGCTTCGGGGGACTAGCCGGTGAGCAGTTCTTC; CDR3 protein: CASSFGGLAGEQFF
V gene: TRBV28; clone size: once; D gene: TRBD2; J gene: TRBJ2-3; CDR3 DNA: TGTGCCAGCAGTTTAACTAGCGACAGCACAGATACGCAGTATTTT; CDR3 protein: CASSLTSDSTDTQYF
V gene: TRBV3-1/TRBV3-2; clone size: .; D gene: .; J gene: TRBJ2-1; CDR3 DNA: TGTGCCAGCAGCCGCTACAGCAATGAGCAGTTCTTC; CDR3 protein: CASSRYSNEQFF
V gene: TRBV25-1; clone size: .; D gene: TRBD2; J gene: TRBJ2-1; CDR3 DNA: TGTGCCAGCAGGGCTACTAGCGGCGGTCACAATGAGCAGTTCTTC; CDR3 protein: CASRATSGGHNEQFF
V gene: TRBV6-6; clone size: .; D gene: TRBD1; J gene: TRBJ2-7; CDR3 DNA: TGTGCCAGCAGGGGGTACAGGGGCTACGAGCAGTACTTC; CDR3 protein: CASRGYRGYEQYF
V gene: TRBV5-1; clone size: .; D gene: TRBD2; J gene: TRBJ2-5; CDR3 DNA: TGCGCCAGCAGCACAGCGGGGGGGCAAGAGACCCAGTACTTC; CDR3 protein: CASSTAGGQETQYF
V gene: TRBV6-2/TRBV6-3; clone size: .; D gene: TRBD1; J gene: TRBJ2-1; CDR3 DNA: TGTGCCAGCAGTTACTACTACAGGGGTAAGAATGAGCAGTTCTTC; CDR3 protein: CASSYYYRGKNEQFF
V gene: TRBV2; clone size: .; D gene: TRBD1; J gene: TRBJ2-5; CDR3 DNA: TGTGCCAGCAGTGCGGGGACAGGATCCCAAGAGACCCAGTACTTC; CDR3 protein: CASSAGTGSQETQYF
V gene: TRBV12-3/TRBV12-4; clone size: .; D gene: TRBD1; J gene: TRBJ2-5; CDR3 DNA: TGTGCCAGCAGTAGGGGGCCCAAAGAGACCCAGTACTTC; CDR3 protein: CASSRGPKETQYF
V gene: TRBV6-5; clone size: .; D gene: .; J gene: TRBJ1-1; CDR3 DNA: TGTGCCAGCAGTTACCGGGACTGGGCCGGTGAAGCTTTCTTT; CDR3 protein: CASSYRDWAGEAFF
V gene: TRBV2; clone size: .; D gene: .; J gene: TRBJ2-1; CDR3 DNA: TGTGCCAGCAGAGACAGTCGAGGTGTCAATGAGCAGTTCTTC; CDR3 protein: CASRDSRGVNEQFF
V gene: TRBV7-9; clone size: .; D gene: TRBD2; J gene: TRBJ2-1; CDR3 DNA: TGTGCCAGCGACGGGGGGTGGAATGAGCAGTTCTTC; CDR3 protein: CASDGGWNEQFF
V gene: TRBV19; clone size: .; D gene: TRBD1; J gene: TRBJ2-3; CDR3 DNA: TGTGCCAGTAGTATAGGACAGGGGAGCGATACGCAGTATTTT; CDR3 protein: CASSIGQGSDTQYF